Shown below are 3 T cell receptor beta chains from a single sample sequenced in a study of cytomegalovirus exposure and HLA in healthy donors. The PCR used 60 Vbeta and 13 Jbeta primers. TCRdb's copy holds only in-frame clones and misses some; the assay was immunoSEQ multiplex PCR. The sample records about 140,000 clones, approximately 61% being singletons. The sample taken for sequencing was PBMCs. The receptors shown here come from a woman between 40 and 50 years old in good health and CMV-seronegative.

The chain recombines TRBV28 with TRBJ1-1; D is undetermined. The germline V gene encodes CDR1 MDHEN and CDR2 SYDVKM. Trimming removed 2 bases from V and 0 bases from J, with 7 bases in between. The CDR3 contains 14 residues. The CDR3 is CASSLPTVNTEAFF. The CDR3 DNA reads TGTGCCAGCAGTTTACCTACAGTGAACACTGAAGCTTTCTTT.

This clone was recorded only once. The chain joins TRBV20-1 to TRBJ1-1; D ambiguous. The V gene lost 0 bases and the J gene lost 11 bases, with 10 bases spanning the gap. This CDR3 is 11 amino acids long. Per germline, CDR1 DFQATT and CDR2 SNEGSKA (reference sequence). Here the CDR3 reads CSARDEPRAFF. The CDR3 DNA sequence: TGCAGTGCTAGAGATGAACCGAGGGCTTTCTTT.

V gene TRBV9 combines with J gene TRBJ1-1; 8 bases line up with TRBD1. Germline loops: CDR1 SGDLS, CDR2 YYNGEE. This CDR3 has 14 residues. The V and J ends lost 2 bases and 4 bases, in that order; junction bases with no gene match: 4. For the CDR3, the DNA is TGTGCCAGCAGCGTTACAGGGGGGATCACTGAAGCTTTCTTT. This encodes CASSVTGGITEAFF.